This is a list of T cell receptor beta chains from one sample in a study of technical replicates of blood from several donors. Assay: immunoSEQ multiplex PCR; the TCRdb copy retains only in-frame clones and omits some. The sample records about 100,000 clones, approximately 96% being singletons. The sample was T cells isolated from PBMCs. Receptors were obtained from a human donor in good health. Both conserved end residues are part of each CDR3. D genes are given only for firm matches. Where a row states a size, it is once, few, many or the class of an expanded clone; other rows omit it.

>TRBJ1-4|-|TRBV19|-
CASSPGRGREKLFF
TGTGCCAGTAGTCCGGGCCGGGGGAGGGAAAAACTGTTTTTT
>TRBJ2-5|-|TRBV19|TRBD1
CASSIPGTGIETQYF
TGTGCCAGTAGTATTCCGGGGACAGGTATTGAGACCCAGTACTTC
>TRBJ2-1|-|TRBV29-1|TRBD2
CSAGLAGPNEQFF
TGCAGCGCGGGACTAGCGGGGCCCAATGAGCAGTTCTTC
>TRBJ1-2|-|TRBV10-2|-
CASSERGSHTNYGYTF
TGCGCCAGCAGTGAGAGGGGTTCTCATACTAACTATGGCTACACCTTC
>TRBJ1-1|-|TRBV7-3|TRBD1
CASSQQQGVGEAFF
TGTGCCAGCAGCCAACAACAGGGGGTCGGTGAAGCTTTCTTT
>TRBJ2-7|-|TRBV10-1|-
CASSESRNPYEQYF
TGCGCCAGCAGTGAGTCGCGGAACCCCTACGAGCAGTACTTC
>TRBJ1-1|-|TRBV10-1|-
CASSDTDRPNTEAFF
TGCGCCAGCAGTGATACCGACAGGCCGAACACTGAAGCTTTCTTT
>TRBJ1-1|-|TRBV7-6|-
CASSLGEDTEAFF
TGTGCCAGCAGCTTGGGAGAGGACACTGAAGCTTTCTTT
>TRBJ2-5|once|TRBV28|TRBD2
CASLSLGAGGNQETQYF
TGTGCCAGCCTCTCGTTGGGAGCGGGGGGGAACCAAGAGACCCAGTACTTC
>TRBJ2-7|-|TRBV7-3|-
CASSLRGDSIGYEQYF
TGTGCCAGCAGTTTAAGGGGGGACAGTATCGGCTACGAGCAGTACTTC
>TRBJ1-2|-|TRBV5-6|TRBD1
CASSFTGVAGYTF
TGTGCCAGCAGCTTTACAGGGGTAGCTGGCTACACCTTC
>TRBJ2-3|-|TRBV28|TRBD2
CASSSAGTSGSSADTQYF
TGTGCCAGCAGTTCAGCCGGGACTAGCGGGAGCAGCGCAGATACGCAGTATTTT
>TRBJ1-2|-|TRBV2|TRBD1
CASSPQTGLNGYTF
TGTGCCAGCAGTCCCCAGACAGGGTTAAATGGCTACACCTTC
>TRBJ2-7|-|TRBV19|TRBD1
CASSTSGQGNFEQYF
TGTGCCAGTAGTACCTCAGGACAGGGTAATTTCGAGCAGTACTTC
>TRBJ1-3|-|TRBV19|-
CATIPRGETGNTIYF
TGTGCCACCATCCCCAGGGGAGAAACTGGAAACACCATATATTTT
>TRBJ1-2|-|TRBV6-1|-
CASSALRAEDYGYTF
TGTGCCAGCAGTGCGCTTAGAGCGGAGGACTATGGCTACACCTTC
>TRBJ2-3|-|TRBV5-6|-
CASSPDSWTVFTDTQYF
TGTGCCAGCAGCCCCGACTCCTGGACAGTCTTCACAGATACGCAGTATTTT
>TRBJ2-1|-|TRBV11-2|TRBD1
CASSPLKADRASNEQFF
TGTGCCAGCAGCCCTCTGAAAGCGGACAGGGCCAGCAATGAGCAGTTCTTC
>TRBJ2-2|once|TRBV21-1|-
CATPTGANTGELFF
TGTGCCACCCCGACAGGGGCAAACACCGGGGAGCTGTTTTTT
>TRBJ1-4|-|TRBV30|-
CAWSVLPGLGEKLFF
TGTGCCTGGAGTGTACTCCCGGGACTGGGCGAAAAACTGTTTTTT
>TRBJ1-4|-|TRBV5-5|TRBD1
CASSFRDRATNEKLFF
TGTGCCAGCAGCTTTCGGGACAGGGCAACTAATGAAAAACTGTTTTTT
>TRBJ2-7|-|TRBV7-9|TRBD1
CASSPLMGRGRNYEQYF
TGTGCCAGCAGCCCCCTGATGGGCAGGGGGCGGAACTACGAGCAGTACTTC
>TRBJ1-1|-|TRBV18|TRBD1
CASSLGQGGTEAFF
TGTGCCAGCTCACTTGGACAGGGTGGCACTGAAGCTTTCTTT
>TRBJ1-5|-|TRBV19|-
CASSIAGGNQPQHF
TGTGCCAGTAGTATAGCAGGTGGCAATCAGCCCCAGCATTTT
>TRBJ2-1|once|TRBV7-9|TRBD2
CASSALLGLAGGPINEQFF
TGTGCCAGCAGCGCCCTCCTGGGACTAGCGGGAGGGCCTATCAATGAGCAGTTCTTC
>TRBJ1-1|-|TRBV10-1|-
CASTKSLYSEAFF
TGCGCCAGCACGAAGAGTTTGTATTCTGAAGCTTTCTTT
>TRBJ1-3|once|TRBV30|TRBD1
CAWGRQGGNTIYF
TGTGCCTGGGGTAGACAGGGGGGAAACACCATATATTTT
>TRBJ2-5|once|TRBV30|TRBD2
CAWTKTSGGVRETQYF
TGTGCCTGGACCAAAACTAGCGGGGGTGTCAGAGAGACCCAGTACTTC
>TRBJ2-5|-|TRBV18|-
CASSPLSGEETQYF
TGTGCCAGCTCACCCCTAAGCGGAGAAGAGACCCAGTACTTC
>TRBJ1-4|once|TRBV18|-
CASSPGAQTNEKLFF
TGTGCCAGCTCACCAGGGGCGCAAACTAATGAAAAACTGTTTTTT